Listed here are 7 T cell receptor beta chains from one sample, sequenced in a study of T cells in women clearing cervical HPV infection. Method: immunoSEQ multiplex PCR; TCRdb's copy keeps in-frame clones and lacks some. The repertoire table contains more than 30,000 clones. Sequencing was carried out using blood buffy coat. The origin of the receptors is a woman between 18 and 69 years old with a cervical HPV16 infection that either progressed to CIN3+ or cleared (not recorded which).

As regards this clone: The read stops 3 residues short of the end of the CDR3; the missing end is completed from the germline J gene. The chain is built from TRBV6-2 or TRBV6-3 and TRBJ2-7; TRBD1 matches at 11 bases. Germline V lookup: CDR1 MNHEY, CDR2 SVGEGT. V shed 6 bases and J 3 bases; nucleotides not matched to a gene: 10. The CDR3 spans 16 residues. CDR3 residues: CASSRDGTGGSYEQYF. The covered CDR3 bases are TGTGCCAGCAGCCGCGACGGGACAGGGGGTAGCTACGAG.

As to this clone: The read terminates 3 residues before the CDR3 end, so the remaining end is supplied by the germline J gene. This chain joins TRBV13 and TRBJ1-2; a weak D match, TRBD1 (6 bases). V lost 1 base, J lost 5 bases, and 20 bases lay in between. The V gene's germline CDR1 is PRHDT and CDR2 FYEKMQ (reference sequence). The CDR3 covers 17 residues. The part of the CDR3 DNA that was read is TGTGCCAGCAGCTTAGTGACAGGACACCGGACCACTTATGGC. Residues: CASSLVTGHRTTYG. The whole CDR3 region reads CASSLVTGHRTTYGYTF.

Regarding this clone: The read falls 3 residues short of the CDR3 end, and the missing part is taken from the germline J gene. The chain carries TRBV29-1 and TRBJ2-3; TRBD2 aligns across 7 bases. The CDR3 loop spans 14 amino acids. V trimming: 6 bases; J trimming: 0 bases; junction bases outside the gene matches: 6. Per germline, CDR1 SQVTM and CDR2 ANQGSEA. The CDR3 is CSVASGLSTDTQYF. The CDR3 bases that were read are TGCAGCGTCGCTAGCGGCCTTAGCACAGATACG.

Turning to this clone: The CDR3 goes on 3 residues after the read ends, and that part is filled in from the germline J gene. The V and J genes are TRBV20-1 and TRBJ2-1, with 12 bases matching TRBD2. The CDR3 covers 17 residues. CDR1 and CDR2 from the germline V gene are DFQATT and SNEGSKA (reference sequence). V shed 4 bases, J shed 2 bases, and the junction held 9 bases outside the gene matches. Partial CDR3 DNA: TGCAGTGCTATAACTGCTACTAGCGGGAGGACCTACAATGAG. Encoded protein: CSAITATSGRTYNE. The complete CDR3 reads CSAITATSGRTYNEQFF.

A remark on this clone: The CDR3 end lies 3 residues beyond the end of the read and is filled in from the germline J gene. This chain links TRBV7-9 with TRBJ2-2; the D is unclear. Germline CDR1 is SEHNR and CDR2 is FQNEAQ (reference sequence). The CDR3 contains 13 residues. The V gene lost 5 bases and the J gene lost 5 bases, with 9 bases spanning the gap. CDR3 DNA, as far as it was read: TGTGCCAGCAGCCCGACTTGGACCGGGGAG. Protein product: CASSPTWTGE. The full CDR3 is CASSPTWTGELFF.

The DNA read from the CDR3 is TGCGCCAGCAGATTAGCGGGGGGAAACACCGGGGAG. As protein: CASRLAGGNTGE. The whole CDR3 reads CASRLAGGNTGELFF. The V and J genes are TRBV5-1 and TRBJ2-2; TRBD2 agrees at 10 bases. The observed sequence ends 3 residues before the CDR3 terminus, with the missing tail filled in from the germline J gene. From germline, CDR1 is SGHRS and CDR2 YFSETQ. The CDR3 spans 15 residues. J was trimmed by 2 bases and V by 5 bases; bases with no gene match: 3.

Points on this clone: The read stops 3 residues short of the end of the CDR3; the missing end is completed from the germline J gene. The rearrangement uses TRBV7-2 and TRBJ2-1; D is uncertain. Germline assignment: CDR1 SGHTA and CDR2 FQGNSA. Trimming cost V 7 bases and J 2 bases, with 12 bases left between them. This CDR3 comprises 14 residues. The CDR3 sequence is CASTSMAAYNEQFF. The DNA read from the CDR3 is TGTGCCAGCACCTCGATGGCGGCCTACAATGAG.